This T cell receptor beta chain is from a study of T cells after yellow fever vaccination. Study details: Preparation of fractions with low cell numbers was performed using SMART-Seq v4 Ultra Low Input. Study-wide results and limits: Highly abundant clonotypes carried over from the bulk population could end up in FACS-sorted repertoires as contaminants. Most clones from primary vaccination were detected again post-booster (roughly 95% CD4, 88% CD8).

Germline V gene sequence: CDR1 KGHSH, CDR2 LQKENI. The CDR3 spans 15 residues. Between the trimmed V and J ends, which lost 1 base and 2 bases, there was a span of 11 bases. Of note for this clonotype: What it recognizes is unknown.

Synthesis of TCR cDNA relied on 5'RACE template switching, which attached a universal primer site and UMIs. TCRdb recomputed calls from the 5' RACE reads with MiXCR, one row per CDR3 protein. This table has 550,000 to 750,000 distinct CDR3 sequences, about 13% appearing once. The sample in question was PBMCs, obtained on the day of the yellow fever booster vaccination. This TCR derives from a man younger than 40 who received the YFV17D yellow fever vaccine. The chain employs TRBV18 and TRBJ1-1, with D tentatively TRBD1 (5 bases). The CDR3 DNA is TGTGCCAGCTCACCACTCCAGGGCAGAAACACTGAAGCTTTCTTT. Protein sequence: CASSPLQGRNTEAFF.